These 13 T cell receptor beta chains share one sample of origin, sequenced in a study of T-cell memory formation after mild COVID-19. TCRdb redid the calling of the 5' RACE reads with MiXCR, one entry per CDR3 protein. The data hold hundreds of thousands of distinct CDR3 sequences, with less than 20% observed a single time. Material for sequencing was PBMCs or a T cell subset sorted from them (not recorded which). These TCRs come from a man aged 18 to 35 who had mild COVID-19 (a few samples of this study predate the infection). Cell type and time point are not known.

This clonotype was picked up many times. The chain links TRBV6-1 to TRBJ1-5; the D gene is possibly TRBD1 (5 bases). Trimming removed 3 bases from V and 2 bases from J, with 11 bases in between. Germline-derived CDR1 and CDR2 are MNHNS and SASEGT. This CDR3 has 15 amino acids. DNA of the CDR3: TGTGCCAGCAGTGATGGGGAAGGGGGCAATCAGCCCCAGCATTTT. Amino acid sequence: CASSDGEGGNQPQHF.

This chain connects TRBV4-1 to TRBJ1-4, with a weak D call TRBD1 (6 bases). V lost 3 bases, J lost 0 bases, and 23 bases lay in between. Germline CDR1 and CDR2: MGHRA and YSYEKL. The CDR3 is 20 amino acids. The CDR3 protein is CASSQGRGGWEGSTNEKLFF. The CDR3 DNA follows: TGCGCCAGCAGCCAGGGCCGAGGGGGTTGGGAGGGTTCAACTAATGAAAAACTGTTTTTT.

The rearrangement links TRBV5-5 to TRBJ2-7; 8 nucleotides match TRBD1. Germline CDR1 is SGHKS and CDR2 is YYEKEE (reference sequence). This CDR3 region has 15 residues. V lost 4 bases to trimming and J lost 0 bases; unmatched junction nucleotides: 6. The chain's CDR3 is CASSAGQDSSYEQYV. CDR3 DNA: TGTGCCAGCAGCGCGGGACAGGATAGCTCCTACGAGCAGTACGTC.

This clonotype was recorded a few times. The chain uses TRBV7-2 and TRBJ1-5; D uncertain. Germline lookup yields CDR1 SGHTA and CDR2 FQGNSA. V dropped 2 bases and J dropped 6 bases, with 11 bases sitting between them. CDR3 size: 14 residues. CDR3 amino acids: CASSLSPVSQPQHF. The CDR3 bases are TGTGCCAGCAGCTTATCCCCCGTGTCTCAGCCCCAGCATTTT.

This clonotype has a handful of counts. The V and J genes are TRBV15 and TRBJ1-5; no clear D. The CDR3 runs to 15 residues. Looked up from germline, CDR1 is LNHNV and CDR2 is YYDKDF (reference sequence). V was clipped by 3 bases and J by 5 bases, with 14 bases between them. CDR3 sequence reads: CATSSFGGADQPQHF. DNA for the CDR3: TGTGCCACCAGCAGTTTTGGCGGAGCAGATCAGCCCCAGCATTTT.

This chain connects TRBV6-1 to TRBJ2-7; 8 bases line up with TRBD2. The germline CDR1 and CDR2 sequences are MNHNS and SASEGT. The CDR3 loop spans 13 amino acids. Trimming at V came to 6 bases and at J to 0 bases, leaving 1 base not matched to a gene. The CDR3 DNA reads as TGTGCCAGCAGGGCGGGGGGCTCCTACGAGCAGTACGTC. It is translated as CASRAGGSYEQYV.

J is TRBJ2-7 and V is TRBV10-3; 8 bases are shared with TRBD2. V was clipped by 4 bases and J by 3 bases; unmatched bases: 5. Germline V CDR1 and CDR2: ENHRY, SYGVKD. The CDR3 loop spans 14 amino acids. Here the CDR3 reads CAISVSGDFYEQYF. The CDR3 DNA reads as TGTGCCATCAGTGTTAGCGGGGATTTCTACGAGCAGTACTTC.

This CDR3 reads CASSPQTSGTGDEQFF. The CDR3 nucleotides are TGCGCCAGCAGCCCTCAGACTAGCGGGACGGGGGATGAGCAGTTCTTC. The genes are TRBV5-1 and TRBJ2-1, with 11 bases aligning to TRBD2. The CDR3 has 16 amino acids. V lost 4 bases, J lost 8 bases, and 11 bases stayed unmatched. Germline CDR1 is SGHRS and CDR2 is YFSETQ.

The chain links TRBV3-1 to TRBJ2-1; 9 nucleotides agree with TRBD2. Trimming cost V 4 bases and J 6 bases; bases outside gene matches: 7. The CDR3 length is 15 residues. Looked up from germline, CDR1 is LGHDT and CDR2 is YNNKEL (reference sequence). The CDR3 nucleotides read TGTGCCAGCAGCCCGGCGGCGGGGGGGCTCAATGAGCAGTTCTTC. Translating it yields CASSPAAGGLNEQFF.

The sample holds many counts of this clonotype. This sequence joins TRBV4-1 and TRBJ2-3, with TRBD2 matching over 10 bases. Germline CDR1 is MGHRA and CDR2 is YSYEKL. The junction had 6 bases not matched to a gene; V was cut back by 4 bases and J by 2 bases. CDR3 size: 16 residues. CDR3 sequence reads: CASSRSGGAATDTQYF. CDR3 bases: TGCGCCAGCAGCCGAAGCGGGGGGGCGGCCACAGATACGCAGTATTTT.

This clonotype came up many times. The V and J genes are TRBV6-6 and TRBJ2-5; D possibly corresponds to TRBD2 (5 bases). Germline V gene sequence: CDR1 MNHNY, CDR2 SVGAGI (reference sequence). Trimming cost V 0 bases and J 1 base, with 12 bases left between them. This CDR3 has 16 amino acids. The CDR3 protein is CASSYSGSGGQETQYF. The CDR3 nucleotides are TGTGCCAGCAGTTACTCGGGGAGTGGCGGCCAAGAGACCCAGTACTTC.

This clonotype was observed a few times. The chain is built from TRBV6-5 and TRBJ1-4; possible D gene TRBD1, 6 bases. The germline V and J ends were trimmed by 8 bases and 8 bases, with 15 bases remaining between them. Germline assignment: CDR1 MNHEY and CDR2 SVGAGI. This CDR3 is built from 13 residues. The CDR3 spells CASGYRELEKLFF. The CDR3 DNA sequence: TGTGCCAGCGGATACAGGGAATTGGAAAAACTGTTTTTT.

The rearrangement uses TRBV5-1 and TRBJ1-5; maybe TRBD1 (5 bases). Deletions cut 2 bases from V and 5 bases from J, with 11 bases between. Germline CDR1 is SGHRS and CDR2 is YFSETQ. The CDR3 is 14 amino acids. Written as DNA, the CDR3 is TGCGCCAGCAGCTTCGACAGCACTTATCAGCCCCAGCATTTT. Protein sequence: CASSFDSTYQPQHF.